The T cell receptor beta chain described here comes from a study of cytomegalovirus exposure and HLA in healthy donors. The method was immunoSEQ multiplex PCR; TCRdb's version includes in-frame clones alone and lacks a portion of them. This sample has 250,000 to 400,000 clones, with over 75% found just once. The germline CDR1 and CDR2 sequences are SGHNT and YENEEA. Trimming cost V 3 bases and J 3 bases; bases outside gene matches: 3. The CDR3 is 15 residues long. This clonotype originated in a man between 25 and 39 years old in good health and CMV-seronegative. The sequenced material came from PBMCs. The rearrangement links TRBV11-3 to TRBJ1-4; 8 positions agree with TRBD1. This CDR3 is CASSFRGRANEKLFF. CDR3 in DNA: TGTGCCAGCAGCTTCAGGGGGCGGGCTAATGAAAAACTGTTTTTT.